The subject of this entry is one T cell receptor beta chain. The target antigen is unknown. This sample stems from a study of cytomegalovirus exposure and HLA in healthy donors. Study-level information: The approximately 120 validation repertoires used the same platform as the roughly 610 first-cohort repertoires, a later analysis reported.

General study findings and limits: Clusters of TCRs from the first cohort tended to co-occur in the 95 to 150 validation repertoires (as a later analysis found). Most TCR sequences were seen very rarely across donors, but some public TCRs occurred in many.

Only in-frame clones appear in the TCRdb table, and some are missing; sequencing was by immunoSEQ multiplex PCR. The sample includes 65,000 to 95,000 clones, over 85% seen only once; the top ten take less than 4%. The source is a woman under 40 in good health and CMV-seronegative. The sequencing sample was made of PBMCs.

CDR3 protein: CASSLGSRGSLTQYF. CDR3 coding DNA: TGTGCCAGCAGCTTAGGGTCGCGGGGTAGCTTGACCCAGTACTTC. This rearrangement joins TRBV7-2 to TRBJ2-5, with D perhaps TRBD2 (6 bases). V was pared by 1 base and J by 7 bases, with 16 bases between. Looked up from germline, CDR1 is SGHTA and CDR2 is FQGNSA. This CDR3 is built from 15 residues.